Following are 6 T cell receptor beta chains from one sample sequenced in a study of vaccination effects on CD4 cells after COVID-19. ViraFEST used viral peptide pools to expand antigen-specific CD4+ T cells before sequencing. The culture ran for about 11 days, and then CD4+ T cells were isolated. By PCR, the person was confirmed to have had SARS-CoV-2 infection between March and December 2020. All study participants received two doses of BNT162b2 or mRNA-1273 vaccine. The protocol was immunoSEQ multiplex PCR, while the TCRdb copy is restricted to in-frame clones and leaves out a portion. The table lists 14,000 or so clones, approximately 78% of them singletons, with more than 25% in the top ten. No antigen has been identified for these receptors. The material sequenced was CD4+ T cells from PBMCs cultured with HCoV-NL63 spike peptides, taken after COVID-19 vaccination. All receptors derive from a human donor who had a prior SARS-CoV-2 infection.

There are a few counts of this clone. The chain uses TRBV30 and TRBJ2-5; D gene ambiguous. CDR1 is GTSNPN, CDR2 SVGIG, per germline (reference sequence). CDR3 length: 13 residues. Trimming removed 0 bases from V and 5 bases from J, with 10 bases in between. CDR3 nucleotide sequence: TGTGCCTGGAGTGTCCGGGTCCGGGAGACCCAGTACTTC. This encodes CAWSVRVRETQYF.

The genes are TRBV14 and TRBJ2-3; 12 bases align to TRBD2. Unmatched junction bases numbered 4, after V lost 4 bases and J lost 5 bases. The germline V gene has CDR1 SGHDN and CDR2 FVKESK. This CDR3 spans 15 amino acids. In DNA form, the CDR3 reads TGTGCCAGCAGCCTACTAGCGGGAGGAGGAGATACGCAGTATTTT. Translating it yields CASSLLAGGGDTQYF.

The CDR3 reads CASSELPGGQFF. For the CDR3, the DNA is TGTGCCAGCAGTGAACTACCTGGCGGGCAGTTCTTC. J is TRBJ2-1 and V is TRBV2, with D hard to call. Germline lookup yields CDR1 SNHLY and CDR2 FYNNEI. The V and J ends lost 2 bases and 12 bases respectively, with 11 bases between them. There are 12 residues in the CDR3.

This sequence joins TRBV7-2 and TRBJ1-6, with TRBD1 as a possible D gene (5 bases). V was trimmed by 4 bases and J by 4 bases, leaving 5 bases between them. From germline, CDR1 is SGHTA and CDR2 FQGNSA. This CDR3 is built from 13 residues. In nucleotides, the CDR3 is TGTGCCAGCAGCTGGGGGTATAATTCACCCCTCCACTTT. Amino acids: CASSWGYNSPLHF.

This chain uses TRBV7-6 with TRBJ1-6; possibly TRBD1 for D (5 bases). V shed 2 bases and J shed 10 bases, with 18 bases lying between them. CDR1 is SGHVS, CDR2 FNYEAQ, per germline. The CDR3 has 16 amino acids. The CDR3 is CASSLNPGREVSPLHF. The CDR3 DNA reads TGTGCCAGCAGCTTAAATCCGGGCAGGGAAGTATCACCCCTCCACTTT.

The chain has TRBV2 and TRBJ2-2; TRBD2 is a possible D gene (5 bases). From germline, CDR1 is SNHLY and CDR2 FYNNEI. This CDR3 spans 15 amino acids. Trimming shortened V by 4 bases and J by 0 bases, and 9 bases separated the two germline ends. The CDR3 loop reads CASSGGLANTGELFF. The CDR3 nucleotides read TGTGCCAGCAGTGGCGGGCTAGCGAACACCGGGGAGCTGTTTTTT.